The text below deals with one TCR beta chain. As yet, its antigen is unknown. RNA transcripts provided the source from which TCR beta CDR3 regions were amplified. Carried out on the TCR CDR3, a first-round RT-PCR used the HTBI primer set. TCRdb processed the multiplex PCR reads anew with MiXCR; each CDR3 protein has one entry. This sample has roughly 420,000 distinct CDR3 sequences, with 15% to 17% found just once. Germline CDR1 KGHSH, CDR2 LQKENI. CDR3 length: 16 amino acids. The germline V and J ends were trimmed by 3 bases and 7 bases, with 16 bases remaining between them. The data originate from a study of T cells in Graves' hyperthyroidism and ophthalmopathy. The study's findings and limits: Model output signaled ophthalmopathy a median about seven months ahead of onset. Most thyroid clonotypes with frequency above 0.001 were detected in blood.

This TCR was sampled from a woman aged 18-29 years with Graves' hyperthyroidism. The J gene is TRBJ1-6, the V gene TRBV18, with D perhaps matching TRBD1 (5 bases). Sequencing used blood. CDR3 residues: CASSPRRDRPNSPLHF. For the CDR3, the DNA is TGTGCCAGCTCACCCCGAAGGGACCGACCCAATTCACCCCTCCACTTT.